This entry describes one TCR beta chain. No cognate antigen has been identified for it. No qualities accompany the bases; no much larger clone lies one base away. The donors were roughly 40 Caucasian individuals from Russia, aged roughly 6 to 100 years, who were systemically healthy. Each donor gave ten milliliters of peripheral blood, drawn into EDTA-treated Vacutainer tubes. Ficoll-Paque density-gradient centrifugation was used to isolate PBMCs, with at least 6.5 million obtained per sample. Trizol reagent was used to extract total RNA from PBMCs, with at least 5 micrograms per sample. The percentages of naive CD45RAhigh/CD27high T cells were determined by flow cytometry on a PBMC aliquot from every donor. These data belong to a study of blood T cells in healthy people across ages (dated by TCRdb to the mid-2010s). About the full investigation: In model experiments, template switching captured about one uniquely barcoded TCR beta cDNA molecule for every two T cells. To track age-related changes in TCR beta repertoire diversity, the study relied on deep sequencing normalized with unique cDNA molecular identifiers. Donors were grouped into four age groups: young (average 16 years), middle-aged (39), aged (over 55) and long-lived (around 80). Donors of different ages were randomly distributed across sequencing lanes to avoid experimental bias. Using the same blood draw, the study looked at two additional independent replicas of 1 million unique cDNA reads for two donors, one aged 18 to 30 and the other aged 80 or older.

CDR1 is given as MNHEY and CDR2 as SMNVEV, both from the germline V gene (reference sequence). Cut back by 4 bases and 8 bases, the V and J ends lie 15 bases apart. Measured from the cysteine to the phenylalanine, the CDR3 is 14 residues long. Only the CDR3 DNA stays, 42 bases, in frame from base 1. What the research found in general, with its limitations: Because donor CMV infection status was unknown, age-related changes in expanded clonotypes were potentially confounded. Observed TCR beta diversity per million T cells fell roughly linearly with age, and a significant reduction was already apparent by age about 36. The percentage of naive T cells measured by flow cytometry correlated strongly with observed TCR beta diversity. Since profiling was done on bulk unsorted PBMCs, naive and antigen-experienced compartments could not be conclusively compared. Total diversity estimates from one million sequenced T cells were considered lower bounds and underestimates. Compared with the aged group, the long-lived group had more naive CD4+ T cells, fewer expanded clones and increased TCR diversity, a pattern suggesting age selection.

Library construction relied on 5' RACE. Sequencing instrument: Illumina HiSeq 2500. A second PCR of roughly 7 to 11 cycles was performed with a sample-barcoded 5' primer and a J-beta primer mix. A template-switch 5' adaptor carrying 12 random nucleotides introduced a unique molecular identifier onto each TCR beta cDNA molecule. Each sample yielded at least 3 million CDR3-containing paired-end reads. First-strand cDNA was synthesized from all RNA with the Mint cDNA synthesis kit, primed by a TRBC-specific oligonucleotide. Following uracil-DNA glycosylase treatment, all cDNA underwent a first 18-cycle PCR with the universal primers M1SS and BC2_uni_R. As for the original processing: Each sample was normalized by randomly selecting 1 million high-quality reads, each carrying a distinct molecular identifier. Instead of being binned into consensus sequences, reads that shared molecular identifiers were thrown out. MiTCR, set to a Q25 quality threshold and the strictest error-elimination algorithm, was used for CDR3 identification, clonotype clustering and error correction. A nonparametric unseen species model with Euler transformation was used to estimate a lower bound on total TCR beta diversity. TCRdb itself trimmed the public reads at Q25 with fastp, ran MiXCR and retained productive beta chains. All rows with the same CDR3 protein become a single entry with the most common DNA and genes. TCRdb's processing, not the authors', yielded these V and J calls. For this sample the table gives 780,000 or so distinct CDR3 sequences, of which about 53% were detected only once. About 42% of the sample rests with the top ten.

Source material: blood. The receptor comes from an elderly man in good health. Rearrangement joined TRBV27 to TRBJ2-1; TRBD1 is perhaps the D gene, given 6 matching bases. CDR3 sequence: CASSSQGGRDEQFF. The DNA is as follows: TGTGCCAGCAGTTCGCAAGGGGGACGGGATGAGCAGTTCTTC.